A single sample gave rise to the 21 T cell receptor beta chains below, sequenced in a study of tumor-infiltrating lymphocytes in primary liver carcinoma. The investigators made TCR beta cDNA from roughly 0.55 ug total RNA, using a constant-region primer. For TCR beta, libraries were produced by three nested multiplex PCR rounds using slightly modified ARM-PCR. TRBV1-TRBV30 forward primers and a C-beta reverse primer were used in the first two PCR rounds, which each ran for approximately 11 cycles. One entry per CDR3 protein, called by TCRdb with MiXCR from the multiplex PCR reads. The repertoire includes 95,000 to 100,000 distinct CDR3 sequences, approximately 70% of them detected once, and around 12% sits in the top ten. From unsorted bulk tissue weighing roughly 19-34 mg, DNA and RNA were co-extracted. The material sequenced was liver tumor tissue from sampling region 2. Specified subset: tumor region T2, inferior pole. These receptors came from a woman aged 60 to 75 with primary liver carcinoma and hepatitis B virus infection.

The chain carries TRBV12-5 and TRBJ1-1, with unresolved D. This CDR3 contains 13 residues. V shed 4 bases and J shed 7 bases, with 13 bases lying between them. Germline loops: CDR1 LGHNT, CDR2 FRNRAP. The CDR3 spells CASGSKRASEAFF. The CDR3 coding sequence is TGTGCTAGTGGTTCGAAGAGGGCAAGTGAAGCTTTCTTT.

This clonotype was detected once. One junction end disagrees with the germline gene, perhaps due to a read error. The V and J genes are TRBV11-2 and TRBJ2-2; a possible D gene is TRBD2 (5 bases). This CDR3 is built from 14 residues. The V gene's germline CDR1 is SGHAT and CDR2 FQNNGV. The chain's CDR3 is CASSKGRESGELHF. The CDR3 coding sequence is TGTGCCAGCAGTAAAGGCCGGGAATCCGGGGAGCTGCATTTT.

As concerns this clonotype: This is likely a read error, given that the CDR3 carries no conserved phenylalanine or tryptophan at its end. The chain is built from TRBV29-1 and TRBJ2-2; no clear D. The CDR3 consists of 11 residues. Germline V gene sequence: CDR1 SQVTM, CDR2 ANQGSEA. This CDR3 is CNVGFIGELFL. The CDR3 bases are TGCAACGTTGGCTTCATCGGGGAGCTGTTTTTG.

This clonotype occurred many times. This chain links TRBV5-6 with TRBJ2-7; no clear D gene. V was trimmed by 3 bases and J by 0 bases, leaving 19 bases between them. CDR3 length equals 17 residues. Germline lookup yields CDR1 SGHDT and CDR2 YYEEEE. The CDR3 sequence: CASSSDLGGAHSYEQYF. The DNA of the CDR3 is TGTGCCAGCAGCTCGGATTTGGGCGGAGCCCACTCCTACGAGCAGTACTTC.

V is TRBV10-1 and J is TRBJ2-1; no definite D call. The V gene lost 6 bases and the J gene lost 14 bases, with 26 bases spanning the gap. Germline lookup yields CDR1 WNHNN and CDR2 SYGVQD (reference sequence). The CDR3 totals 15 residues. The CDR3 loop reads CASSEGSGWIGLKFF. DNA of the CDR3: TGCGCCAGCAGCGAAGGCTCCGGCTGGATAGGGTTGAAGTTCTTC.

In the case of this clonotype: One end of the junction fails to match germline, which may point to a read error. CDR3 bases: TGTGCCGGCAGTTATGCGGGGCTGGGTCAGCCCCAGTATTTT. Translated: CAGSYAGLGQPQYF. This chain uses TRBV6-5 with TRBJ1-5; tentatively, D is TRBD2 (6 bases). The DNA matches TRBJ2-3 better at its end, which makes the J call doubtful. The CDR3 is 14 amino acids. Germline V gene sequence: CDR1 MNHEY, CDR2 SVGAGI.

The gene calls are TRBV5-4 and TRBJ2-2, with D possibly TRBD1 on 6 matching bases. The CDR3 contains 15 residues. V lost 4 bases and J lost 3, with 13 bases in between. Germline V gene lookup returns CDR1 SGHNT and CDR2 YYREEE (reference sequence). CDR3 DNA: TGTGCCAGCAGCCTTGGACAGTTAGACACCGGGGAGCTGTTTTTT. It yields the protein CASSLGQLDTGELFF.

The rearrangement links TRBV12-3 or TRBV12-4 to TRBJ2-7; D gene unclear. CDR3 length: 14 residues. V gave up 6 bases and J gave up 1 base, with 13 bases separating them. CDR3 region: CASRLTAGSYEQYF. Written as DNA, the CDR3 is TGTGCCAGCAGATTAACTGCTGGGTCCTACGAGCAGTACTTC.

This clonotype was detected once. A read error may produce the germline difference seen at one junction end. V and J are TRBV11-2 and TRBJ1-6, with 8 positions matching TRBD1. Germline values: CDR1 SGHAT, CDR2 FQNNGV. CDR3 length: 16 amino acids. The CDR3 loop reads CTSSPWTGSGNSHLHF. In DNA, the CDR3 is TGTACCAGCAGCCCATGGACAGGGTCAGGTAATTCACACCTCCACTTT.

There are many counts of this clonotype. The V gene is TRBV20-1, the J gene TRBJ2-1, with 9 bases fitting TRBD2. The CDR3 extends over 17 amino acids. From germline, CDR1 is DFQATT and CDR2 SNEGSKA (reference sequence). Trimming at V came to 5 bases and at J to 6 bases, leaving 17 bases not matched to a gene. The CDR3 region has the DNA TGCAGTGCTGTGGTAGCGGGAGACAGATCCCCCCCCAATGAGCAGTTCTTC. Protein sequence: CSAVVAGDRSPPNEQFF.

This clonotype was seen many times. The gene calls are TRBV13 and TRBJ2-3, with 9 bases fitting TRBD1. CDR1 and CDR2 from the germline V gene are PRHDT and FYEKMQ (reference sequence). V was pared by 4 bases and J by 4 bases, with 3 bases of the junction left unmatched. The CDR3 is made up of 14 amino acids. The CDR3 DNA follows: TGTGCCAGCAGCTCCCGGACAGGGGCAGATACGCAGTATTTT. This encodes CASSSRTGADTQYF.

As to this clonotype: At one boundary the junction diverges from the germline segment, which might be a read error. This chain uses TRBV5-5 with TRBJ1-2; the D gene is possibly TRBD1 (5 bases). The CDR3 is 15 amino acids. Germline assignment: CDR1 SGHKS and CDR2 YYEKEE (reference sequence). CDR3 DNA: TGTGCCAACAGCCTACTGGACACAACTAACTATGGCTACACCTTC. It codes for CANSLLDTTNYGYTF.

A note on this clonotype: Because the CDR3 is missing its conserved closing phenylalanine or tryptophan, this is likely a read error. No DNA is shown, since the ends of the CDR3 on it are uncertain; the CDR3 is the one TCRdb lists. V and J are TRBV6-5 and TRBJ1-2; TRBD1, the D gene given by the table, was not confirmed from the DNA. Germline V gene sequence: CDR1 MNHEY, CDR2 SVGAGI. With termini counted, the CDR3 has 12 amino acids. The CDR3 is CASRGSHGAGTL.

This clonotype is medium-sized in the sample. The gene calls are TRBV11-3 and TRBJ2-7; D tentatively fits TRBD1 or TRBD2 (6 bases each). The germline V gene encodes CDR1 SGHNT and CDR2 YENEEA. The length of the CDR3 is 16 residues. The V end lost 5 bases, the J end lost 1 base, and 18 bases lay between the germline ends. CDR3 coding DNA: TGTGCCAGCAGCGCCCGCGGGACACTACCTTCCTACGAGCAGTACTTC. It codes for CASSARGTLPSYEQYF.

Many counts were recorded for this clonotype. This chain connects TRBV6-1 to TRBJ1-3, with unresolved D. V was pared by 7 bases and J by 0 bases, with 16 bases between. The CDR3 length is 16 residues. Germline values: CDR1 MNHNS, CDR2 SASEGT. For the CDR3, the DNA is TGTGCCAGCAATTCCAATTCAGTCCACTCTGGAAACACCATATATTTT. It specifies CASNSNSVHSGNTIYF.

About this clonotype: A much larger clone lies one base from this, so it may be a read error. V and J are TRBV11-2 and TRBJ2-3; 13 bases are a match to TRBD2. The V gene end was trimmed by 4 bases and the J gene end by 3 bases; junction bases not matched to a gene: 19. Germline V gene sequence: CDR1 SGHAT, CDR2 FQNNGV. The CDR3 is 21 amino acids. The CDR3 sequence: CASSSFPGTSGTRTNTDTQYF. As DNA, the CDR3 is TGTGCCAGCAGCTCCTTCCCAGGGACTAGCGGGACCCGCACAAATACAGATACGCAGTATTTT. The full variable domain, its missing parts supplied by reference TRBV11-2 and TRBJ2-3, is EAGVAQSPRYKIIEKRQSVAFWCNPISGHATLYWYQQILGQGPKLLIQFQNNGVVDDSQLPKDRFSAERLKGVDSTLKIQPAKLEDSAVYLCASSSFPGTSGTRTNTDTQYFGPGTRLTVL.

Comment on this clonotype: At one end, the junction sequence differs from germline, possibly due to a read error. The rearrangement joins TRBV14 to TRBJ2-2; no clear D gene. CDR1 and CDR2 from the germline V gene are SGHDN and FVKESK. This CDR3 is built from 13 residues. The CDR3 is CASGQSIAGELFF. CDR3 nucleotide sequence: TGTGCCAGCGGCCAAAGTATCGCCGGGGAGCTGTTTTTT.

Worth noting for this clonotype: With a much larger clone just one base away, this may be a read error. The gene calls are TRBV11-3 and TRBJ2-7; 10 nucleotides agree with TRBD2. Germline-derived CDR1 and CDR2 are SGHNT and YENEEA. This CDR3 is 20 amino acids long. The CDR3 DNA is TGTGCCGGCAGCTTAGAAGCTAGCGGGAGACATCTTCGGATAGCCTACGAGCAGTACTTC. It codes for CAGSLEASGRHLRIAYEQYF.

This clonotype has ten or more counts. The chain carries TRBV5-1 and TRBJ1-2; 7 bases agree with TRBD1. Germline V gene lookup returns CDR1 SGHRS and CDR2 YFSETQ. The CDR3 contains 12 residues. V dropped 4 bases and J dropped 7; count of bases not matched to a gene: 4. Here the CDR3 reads CASSGSGGGYTF. The DNA of the CDR3 is TGCGCCAGCAGCGGGTCAGGGGGTGGCTACACCTTC.

A note on this clonotype: This may come from a read error, since a much larger clone is one base off. The chain couples TRBV7-9 to TRBJ2-7; 8 nucleotides line up with TRBD2. The CDR3 length is 21 residues. From germline, CDR1 is SEHNR and CDR2 FQNEAQ (reference sequence). As DNA, the CDR3 is TGTGTCAGCAGCTCGACCACCCGGGGGGGCGTTAGGGGTCCTGGGTCCTACGAGCAGTACTTC. Translation gives CVSSSTTRGGVRGPGSYEQYF.

As to this clonotype: Likely a read error: the CDR3 ends without its conserved phenylalanine or tryptophan. The chain has TRBV7-8 and TRBJ2-3, with 7 bases matching TRBD2. The ends lost 5 bases at V and 2 bases at J; junction bases unmatched: 10. From germline, CDR1 is SGHVS and CDR2 FQNEAQ. The CDR3 has 16 amino acids. CDR3 in amino acids: CASSLLGLPDTDTQYL. CDR3 DNA sequence: TGTGCCAGCAGCCTCCTGGGACTACCTGACACAGATACGCAGTATTTG.